This T cell receptor (beta chain) was captured in a study of blood T cell repertoires in COVID-19. On the study more broadly: Nucleic acid was either cDNA or gDNA, and it came from T cells, B-cell-depleted T cells, or PBMCs.

Trimming at V came to 0 bases and at J to 8 bases, leaving 3 bases not matched to a gene. Germline V gene lookup returns CDR1 SGHNT and CDR2 YENEEA. This CDR3 comprises 13 residues. TCRdb's table, derived via immunoSEQ multiplex PCR, lists solely in-frame clones and lacks some. The sample carries fewer than 150,000 clones, just over 75% recorded once. The TCR comes from a human donor in a cohort sampled during active COVID-19. The V and J genes are TRBV11-3 and TRBJ1-2, with 7 nucleotides matching TRBD1. Sample: peripheral blood. The CDR3 bases are TGTGCCAGCAGCTTAGAAGGGGGCCGCGGCTACACCTTC. The encoded protein is CASSLEGGRGYTF.